The 24 T cell receptor beta chains reported below all come from one sample, sequenced in a study of T cell responses to AZD1222 COVID-19 vaccine (dated by TCRdb to the early 2020s). The library was prepared using the immunoSEQ multiplex PCR assay. TCRdb took over this immuneACCESS table, retaining in-frame rearrangements with V and J assigned. Such tables are incomplete; in checked studies, under half of the missing clones stem from an unresolved V gene, and the remainder is unexplained. The sample table records 65,000 to 70,000 clones; roughly 85% of these occur just once. The top ten hold 20% to 30% of the sample. The time point label, as the study defines it: about 28 days (+/-7) after the second vaccine dose. Sample: peripheral blood, taken 28 days after the second AZD1222 dose. The source is an adult who received the AZD1222 COVID-19 vaccine.

This clone was picked up a small number of times. V gene TRBV30 combines with J gene TRBJ1-2; D is undetermined. This CDR3 is built from 14 residues. The V and J ends lost 0 bases and 7 bases respectively, with 15 bases between them. CDR1 and CDR2 from the germline V gene are GTSNPN and SVGIG (reference sequence). CDR3 coding DNA: TGTGCCTGGAGTGTGGGAAACCCGGGCTCTGGCTACACCTTC. Protein sequence: CAWSVGNPGSGYTF. Together with reference TRBV30 and TRBJ1-2, the CDR3 gives the full variable domain: SQTIHQWPATLVQPVGSPLSLECTVEGTSNPNLYWYRQAAGRGLQLLFYSVGIGQISSEVPQNLSASRPQDRQFILSSKKLLLSDSGFYLCAWSVGNPGSGYTFGSGTRLTVV.

In the case of this clone: Sequence at one end of the junction differs from germline and may be a read error. This chain uses TRBV6-5 with TRBJ2-1, with TRBD2 as a possible D gene (6 bases). Germline CDR1 is MNHEY and CDR2 is SVGAGI. This CDR3 spans 12 amino acids. The CDR3, as DNA: TGTGCCAGCAGTTACACGCAAGGAGGGCTGGTCTTC. The encoded protein is CASSYTQGGLVF.

The rearrangement joins TRBV19 to TRBJ1-5; no firm D call. With 9 bases removed from V and 0 bases from J, the gap between germline ends came to 15 bases. CDR1 and CDR2 from the germline V gene are LNHDA and SQIVND (reference sequence). This CDR3 comprises 15 residues. The CDR3 DNA reads as TGTGCCAGCACTCAGCTCCGAGCTAGCAATCAGCCCCAGCATTTT. Amino acid sequence: CASTQLRASNQPQHF.

In this sample, this clone turned up once. This chain links TRBV9 with TRBJ2-2, with D perhaps TRBD1 or TRBD2 (5 bases each). V was cut by 2 bases and J by 4 bases, with 15 bases left in between. This CDR3 comprises 16 residues. Germline-derived CDR1 and CDR2 are SGDLS and YYNGEE. The CDR3 sequence: CASSVFEGQGTGELFF. The CDR3 nucleotides are TGTGCCAGCAGCGTTTTTGAGGGGCAGGGCACCGGGGAGCTGTTTTTT.

This clone has only a few counts. Other DNA sequences in this sample translate to the same CDR3. The V and J genes are TRBV5-1 and TRBJ2-7, with unresolved D. Trimming left V 0 bases short and J 1 base short, with 5 bases between. The germline gives CDR1 SGHRS, CDR2 YFSETQ. CDR3 size: 13 residues. The CDR3 spells CASSLGRSYEQYF. As DNA, the CDR3 is TGCGCCAGCAGCTTGGGTCGATCCTACGAGCAGTACTTC.

The chain carries TRBV5-1 and TRBJ1-2; TRBD1 is a possible D gene (5 bases). Germline CDR1 reads SGHRS; CDR2 reads YFSETQ. V dropped 3 bases and J dropped 5 bases, with 26 bases sitting between them. There are 18 residues in the CDR3. The CDR3: CASSSALVPGLLNYGYTF. Written as DNA, the CDR3 is TGCGCCAGCAGCTCCGCGCTGGTACCGGGACTCCTAAATTATGGCTACACCTTC.

The J gene is TRBJ1-1, the V gene TRBV16, with D unclear. The CDR3 has 11 amino acids. Trimming pared 8 bases from V and 1 base from J, leaving 5 bases between. Germline assignment: CDR1 KGHSY and CDR2 FQNENV. Here the CDR3 reads CASSENTEAFF. As DNA, the CDR3 is TGTGCCAGCTCGGAGAACACTGAAGCTTTCTTT.

The J gene is TRBJ2-3, the V gene TRBV5-5; D is undetermined. The V end was cut by 1 base, the J end by 6 bases, with 6 bases between. The CDR3 consists of 12 residues. From germline, CDR1 is SGHKS and CDR2 YYEKEE (reference sequence). The CDR3 sequence is CASSLILDTQYF. The DNA of the CDR3 is TGTGCCAGCAGCTTGATCTTGGATACGCAGTATTTT.

V and J are TRBV10-3 and TRBJ2-7; maybe TRBD1 (6 bases). The CDR3 loop spans 13 amino acids. Per the germline V gene, CDR1 is ENHRY and CDR2 is SYGVKD. Trimming left V 10 bases short and J 2 bases short, with 15 bases between. This chain's CDR3 is CATKDRITYEQYF. In nucleotides, the CDR3 is TGTGCCACCAAAGACAGGATCACCTACGAGCAGTACTTC.

V and J are TRBV28 and TRBJ1-2; D gene unclear. This CDR3 has 13 amino acids. The germline V gene encodes CDR1 MDHEN and CDR2 SYDVKM. Trimming took off 1 base at V and 5 bases at J, with 8 bases between the two ends. CDR3 sequence reads: CASSLYGGYGYTF. CDR3 DNA: TGTGCCAGCAGTTTATATGGAGGTTATGGCTACACCTTC.

This clone turned up a few times. This rearrangement joins TRBV14 to TRBJ1-1; no clear D gene. Germline CDR1 SGHDN, CDR2 FVKESK. The CDR3 has 13 amino acids. Deletions cut 4 bases from V and 3 bases from J, with 9 bases between. In DNA form, the CDR3 reads TGTGCCAGCAGCCCATTGTGGGACACTGAAGCTTTCTTT. Its protein is CASSPLWDTEAFF.

The genes are TRBV12-3 or TRBV12-4 and TRBJ1-3; perhaps TRBD1 as D (5 bases). Trimming stripped 7 bases from V and 4 bases from J, with 11 bases between. The CDR3 contains 13 residues. The CDR3 here is CASNQGSGNTIYF. CDR3 sequence (DNA): TGTGCCAGCAACCAGGGATCGGGAAACACCATATATTTT.

The CDR3 here is CASSIRQGAVEAFF. The CDR3 nucleotides read TGCGCCAGCAGCATACGACAGGGGGCGGTGGAAGCTTTCTTT. The V call is TRBV5-1, the J call TRBJ1-1; 10 bases are shared with TRBD1. Germline CDR1 and CDR2: SGHRS and YFSETQ. The CDR3 sequence is 14 residues long. With 4 bases clipped from V and 8 bases from J, the junction kept 8 bases outside the gene matches.

The chain uses TRBV9 and TRBJ2-3, with a possible D match to TRBD2 (6 bases). The CDR3 runs to 14 residues. Germline assignment: CDR1 SGDLS and CDR2 YYNGEE. Trimming removed 1 base at V and 6 bases at J, with 12 bases between. CDR3 DNA: TGTGCCAGCAGCGTACGCGGGGCCGGGGATACGCAGTATTTT. Translation gives CASSVRGAGDTQYF.

V usage is TRBV5-1 and J usage is TRBJ1-2; possible D gene TRBD1, 5 bases. The CDR3 consists of 13 residues. Trimming removed 0 bases at V and 9 bases at J, with 12 bases between. The germline gives CDR1 SGHRS, CDR2 YFSETQ. CDR3 in amino acids: CASSLVEGPRYTF. For the CDR3, the DNA is TGCGCCAGCAGCTTGGTGGAGGGGCCTCGCTACACCTTC. Drawing the rest from reference TRBV5-1 and TRBJ1-2, the complete variable domain is KAGVTQTPRYLIKTRGQQVTLSCSPISGHRSVSWYQQTPGQGLQFLFEYFSETQRNKGNFPGRFSGRQFSNSRSEMNVSTLELGDSALYLCASSLVEGPRYTFGSGTRLTVV.

Turning to this clone: This specimen includes other DNA sequences encoding the same CDR3. The rearrangement uses TRBV5-1 and TRBJ1-2; no firm D call. The CDR3 sequence is 12 residues long. Trimming removed 2 bases from V and 6 bases from J, with 8 bases in between. The germline CDR1 and CDR2 sequences are SGHRS and YFSETQ. The DNA of the CDR3 is TGCGCCAGCAGCTTAGAGGGTCATGGCTACACCTTC. Its protein is CASSLEGHGYTF.

This chain joins TRBV12-3 or TRBV12-4 and TRBJ2-1; the D is unclear. The CDR3 extends over 13 amino acids. V was cut by 2 bases and J by 13 bases, with 15 bases left in between. DNA of the CDR3: TGTGCCAGCAGTTTAAATATCCGGGCAGAACAGTTCTTC. This encodes CASSLNIRAEQFF.

J is TRBJ2-3 and V is TRBV13; no definite D call. Germline-derived CDR1 and CDR2 are PRHDT and FYEKMQ (reference sequence). CDR3 length: 14 residues. Trimming cost V 0 bases and J 0 bases, with 4 bases left between them. In DNA form, the CDR3 reads TGTGCCAGCAGCTTAGGGGGGAGCACAGATACGCAGTATTTT. This encodes CASSLGGSTDTQYF.

The chain carries TRBV11-3 and TRBJ1-2; weak D call: TRBD1 (5 bases). V gave up 1 base and J gave up 4 bases, with 19 bases separating them. Germline V gene data show CDR1 as SGHNT and CDR2 as YENEEA. The CDR3 has 17 amino acids. CDR3 nucleotides: TGTGCCAGCAGCTTAGTCTCGCAGGGCCCAGCCTTCTATGGCTACACCTTC. It translates to CASSLVSQGPAFYGYTF.

The V and J genes are TRBV19 and TRBJ1-1; no clear D gene. Germline V gene sequence: CDR1 LNHDA, CDR2 SQIVND (reference sequence). The CDR3 length is 14 residues. The ends were cut back, 7 bases at V and 5 bases at J, with 17 bases in the middle. In DNA, the CDR3 is TGTGCCAGTACCCCGGTTCGGGGAGGGACTGAAGCTTTCTTT. Its protein is CASTPVRGGTEAFF.

The chain employs TRBV18 and TRBJ2-1, with 11 bases aligning to TRBD2. Germline V gene lookup returns CDR1 KGHSH and CDR2 LQKENI. V shed 1 base, J shed 5 bases, and the junction held 7 bases outside the gene matches. CDR3 size: 17 residues. For the CDR3, the DNA is TGTGCCAGCTCACCACGAAGTTCTAGCGGGGGGAACAATGAGCAGTTCTTC. This codes for CASSPRSSSGGNNEQFF.

The gene calls are TRBV10-3 and TRBJ2-7; 14 bases fit TRBD2. The germline CDR1 and CDR2 sequences are ENHRY and SYGVKD. The CDR3 runs to 16 residues. Germline trimming cut 8 bases from V and 0 bases from J; bases unmatched to any gene: 6. The DNA of the CDR3 is TGTGCCATCGGGACTAGCGGGAGTGAACCCTCCTACGAGCAGTACTTC. It specifies CAIGTSGSEPSYEQYF.

CDR3 residues: CASSLGQNQPQHF. The CDR3 nucleotides read TGCGCCAGCAGCTTGGGACAAAATCAGCCCCAGCATTTT. The J gene is TRBJ1-5, the V gene TRBV5-1; no reliable D call. Germline values: CDR1 SGHRS, CDR2 YFSETQ. The CDR3 sequence is 13 residues long. The V end lost 0 bases, the J end lost 4 bases, and 5 bases lay between the germline ends. Full variable domain (missing parts from reference TRBV5-1 and TRBJ1-5): KAGVTQTPRYLIKTRGQQVTLSCSPISGHRSVSWYQQTPGQGLQFLFEYFSETQRNKGNFPGRFSGRQFSNSRSEMNVSTLELGDSALYLCASSLGQNQPQHFGDGTRLSIL.

The CDR3 loop reads CASSLYVGRVAEAFF. The CDR3 region has the DNA TGTGCCAGCAGCTTGTACGTGGGTAGAGTGGCTGAAGCTTTCTTT. V usage is TRBV5-8 and J usage is TRBJ1-1; D is undetermined. Trimming shortened V by 1 base and J by 6 bases, and 16 bases separated the two germline ends. Per germline, CDR1 SGHTS and CDR2 YDEGEE. This CDR3 is built from 15 residues.